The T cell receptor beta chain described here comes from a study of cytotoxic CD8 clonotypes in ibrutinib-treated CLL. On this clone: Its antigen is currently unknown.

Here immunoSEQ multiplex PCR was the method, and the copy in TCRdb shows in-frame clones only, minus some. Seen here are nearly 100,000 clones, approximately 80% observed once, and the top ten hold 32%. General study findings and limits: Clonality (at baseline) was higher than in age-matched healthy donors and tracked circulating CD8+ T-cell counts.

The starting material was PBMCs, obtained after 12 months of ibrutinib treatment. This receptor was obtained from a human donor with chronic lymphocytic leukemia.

The CDR3 is CASSLTDRSGNEQYF. The CDR3 DNA reads TGTGCCAGCAGCTTAACTGACCGTTCAGGGAACGAGCAGTACTTC. The rearrangement links TRBV7-3 to TRBJ2-7; tentative D call: TRBD1 (5 bases). Trimming stripped 0 bases from V and 5 bases from J, with 14 bases between. CDR3 size: 15 residues. The germline V gene encodes CDR1 SGHTA and CDR2 FQGTGA. Full variable domain (missing parts from reference TRBV7-3 and TRBJ2-7): GAGVSQTPSNKVTEKGKYVELRCDPISGHTALYWYRQSLGQGPEFLIYFQGTGAADDSGLPNDRFFAVRPEGSVSTLKIQRTERGDSAVYLCASSLTDRSGNEQYFGPGTRLTVT.